Given below is one TCR beta chain in context. This record comes from a study of cytomegalovirus exposure and HLA in healthy donors. In germline, CDR1 is SGHRS, CDR2 YFSETQ. The CDR3 has 14 residues. V lost 1 base and J lost 2, with 6 bases in between. PCR involved 60 Vbeta and 13 Jbeta primers. The table came from immunoSEQ multiplex PCR; TCRdb's copy has only in-frame clones and leaves some out. The sample comprises around 170,000 clones, roughly 84% of which are singletons, and about 2.6% rests with the top ten. Sequencing was done on a sample of PBMCs. The chain employs TRBV5-1 and TRBJ2-2; D uncertain. The TCR comes from a woman aged 50 to 60 in good health and CMV-seropositive. This CDR3 is CASSLLSNTGELFF. In nucleotides, the CDR3 is TGCGCCAGCAGCTTGCTATCAAACACCGGGGAGCTGTTTTTT.